These T cell receptor beta chains were read from a single sample in a study of brain T cells in children with intractable seizures. The repertoire was sequenced with immunoSEQ multiplex PCR; TCRdb's copy has only in-frame clones and lacks some. This sample has some 62,000 clones, with about 96% found just once. The sequences come from peripheral blood, collected at surgery. Receptors were obtained from a boy under two years old with focal cortical dysplasia and intractable seizures. CDR3s include the opening cysteine and the closing phenylalanine or tryptophan. Fields, in order: clone size, V gene, J gene, D gene, CDR3 protein, CDR3 DNA. A D gene is named only where the DNA matches it firmly. Expanded clones are given a class, and other clones once, few, many or no size at all.

clone_size: NA; v_call: TRBV27; j_call: TRBJ1-1; d_call: TRBD1; cdr3_aa: CASSSPRDRGVATEAFF; cdr3_nt: TGTGCCAGCAGTTCACCGAGGGACAGGGGAGTGGCAACTGAAGCTTTCTTT
clone_size: NA; v_call: TRBV18; j_call: TRBJ2-7; d_call: TRBD1; cdr3_aa: CASSPTGTGSVEQYF; cdr3_nt: TGTGCCAGCTCACCCACCGGGACAGGGTCTGTCGAGCAGTACTTC
clone_size: NA; v_call: TRBV6-4; j_call: TRBJ2-3; d_call: TRBD2; cdr3_aa: CASSDGGSGSAEDTQYF; cdr3_nt: TGTGCCAGCAGTGACGGTGGTAGCGGGAGCGCGGAGGATACGCAGTATTTT
clone_size: NA; v_call: TRBV4-1; j_call: TRBJ2-2; d_call: NA; cdr3_aa: CASKGVITGELFF; cdr3_nt: TGCGCCAGCAAAGGGGTAATTACCGGGGAGCTGTTTTTT
clone_size: once; v_call: TRBV5-6; j_call: TRBJ2-2; d_call: TRBD1; cdr3_aa: CASSLQDRTGELFF; cdr3_nt: TGTGCCAGCAGCCTGCAGGACAGGACCGGGGAGCTGTTTTTT
clone_size: few; v_call: TRBV2; j_call: TRBJ2-7; d_call: NA; cdr3_aa: CASSGTTQKPYEQYF; cdr3_nt: TGTGCCAGCAGTGGCACGACTCAAAAACCCTACGAGCAGTACTTC
clone_size: NA; v_call: TRBV28; j_call: TRBJ1-3; d_call: TRBD1; cdr3_aa: CASSTDRGRGNTIYF; cdr3_nt: TGTGCCAGCAGTACCGACAGGGGGCGAGGAAACACCATATATTTT
clone_size: NA; v_call: TRBV18; j_call: TRBJ2-2; d_call: NA; cdr3_aa: CASSPRSGPNTGELFF; cdr3_nt: TGTGCCAGCTCACCACGGTCGGGACCCAACACCGGGGAGCTGTTTTTT
clone_size: NA; v_call: TRBV7-6; j_call: TRBJ1-5; d_call: NA; cdr3_aa: CASSPRTAGGPQHF; cdr3_nt: TGTGCCAGCAGCCCCAGGACAGCCGGGGGGCCCCAGCATTTT
clone_size: once; v_call: TRBV4-2; j_call: TRBJ2-3; d_call: NA; cdr3_aa: CASSLGQSSGDTQYF; cdr3_nt: TGTGCCAGCAGCCTCGGGCAGTCCTCGGGAGATACGCAGTATTTT